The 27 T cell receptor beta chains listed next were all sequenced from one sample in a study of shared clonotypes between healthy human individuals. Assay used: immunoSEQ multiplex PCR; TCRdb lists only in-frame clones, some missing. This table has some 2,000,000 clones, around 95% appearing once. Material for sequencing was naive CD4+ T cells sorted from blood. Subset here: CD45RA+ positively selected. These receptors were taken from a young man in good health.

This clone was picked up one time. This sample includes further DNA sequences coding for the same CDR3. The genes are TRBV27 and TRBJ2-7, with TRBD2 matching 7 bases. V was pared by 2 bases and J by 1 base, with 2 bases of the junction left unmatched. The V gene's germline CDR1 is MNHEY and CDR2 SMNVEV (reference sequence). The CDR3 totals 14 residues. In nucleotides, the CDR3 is TGTGCCAGCAGTTTAGGGAGGGGTTCCTACGAGCAGTACTTC. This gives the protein CASSLGRGSYEQYF.

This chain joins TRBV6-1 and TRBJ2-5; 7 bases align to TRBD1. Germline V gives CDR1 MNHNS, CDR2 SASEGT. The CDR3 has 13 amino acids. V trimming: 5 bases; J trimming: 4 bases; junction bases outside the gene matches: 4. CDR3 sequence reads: CASSTGVGETQYF. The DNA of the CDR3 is TGTGCCAGCAGTACAGGGGTAGGAGAGACCCAGTACTTC.

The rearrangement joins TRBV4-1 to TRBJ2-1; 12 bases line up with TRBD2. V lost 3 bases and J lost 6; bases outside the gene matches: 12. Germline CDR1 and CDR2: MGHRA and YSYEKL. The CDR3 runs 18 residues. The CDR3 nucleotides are TGCGCCAGCAGCCATGACACTCTACTAGCGGGAGGAGGCAATGAGCAGTTCTTC. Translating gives CASSHDTLLAGGGNEQFF.

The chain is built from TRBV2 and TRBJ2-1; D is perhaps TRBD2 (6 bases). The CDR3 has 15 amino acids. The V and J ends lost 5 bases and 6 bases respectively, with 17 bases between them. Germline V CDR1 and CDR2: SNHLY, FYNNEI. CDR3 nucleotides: TGTGCCAGCAGTCCCCACAGCATCGGGGGCAATGAGCAGTTCTTC. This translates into CASSPHSIGGNEQFF.

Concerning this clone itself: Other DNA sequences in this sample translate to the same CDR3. The chain's CDR3 is CAWSVLAGSYNEQFF. The DNA for the CDR3 is TGTGCCTGGAGTGTACTTGCGGGATCCTACAATGAGCAGTTCTTC. This chain joins TRBV30 and TRBJ2-1; tentatively, D is TRBD2 (6 bases). The CDR3 runs 15 residues. Germline CDR1 GTSNPN, CDR2 SVGIG (reference sequence). V was trimmed by 0 bases and J by 1 base, leaving 10 bases between them.

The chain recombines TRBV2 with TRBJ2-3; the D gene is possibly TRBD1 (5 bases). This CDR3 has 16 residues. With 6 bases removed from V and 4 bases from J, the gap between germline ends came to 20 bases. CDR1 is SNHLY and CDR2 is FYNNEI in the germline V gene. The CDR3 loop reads CASSHWGREAADTQYF. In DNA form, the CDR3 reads TGTGCCAGCAGCCATTGGGGCAGGGAAGCTGCAGATACGCAGTATTTT.

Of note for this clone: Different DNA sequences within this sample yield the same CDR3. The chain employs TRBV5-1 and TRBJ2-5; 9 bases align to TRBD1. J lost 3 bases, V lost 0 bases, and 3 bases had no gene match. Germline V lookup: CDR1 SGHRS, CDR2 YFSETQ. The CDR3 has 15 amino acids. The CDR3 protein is CASSLAGTGKETQYF. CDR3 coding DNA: TGCGCCAGCAGCTTGGCCGGGACAGGGAAAGAGACCCAGTACTTC.

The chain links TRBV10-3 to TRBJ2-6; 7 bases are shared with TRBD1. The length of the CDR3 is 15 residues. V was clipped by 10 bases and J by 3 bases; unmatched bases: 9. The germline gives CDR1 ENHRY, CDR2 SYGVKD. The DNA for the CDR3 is TGTGCCACGGGACAGTCCCTGAGTGGGGCCAACGTCCTGACTTTC. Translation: CATGQSLSGANVLTF.

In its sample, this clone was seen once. The CDR3 sequence: CASSPGHGRVTGELFF. The CDR3 DNA sequence: TGTGCCAGCAGTCCTGGCCACGGCAGGGTCACCGGGGAGCTGTTTTTT. J is TRBJ2-2 and V is TRBV28; a weak D match, TRBD1 (5 bases). The CDR3 loop spans 16 amino acids. From germline, CDR1 is MDHEN and CDR2 SYDVKM. Trimming pared 5 bases from V and 4 bases from J, leaving 17 bases between. Based on the CDR3 plus reference TRBV28 and TRBJ2-2, the full variable domain is DVKVTQSSRYLVKRTGEKVFLECVQDMDHENMFWYRQDPGLGLRLIYFSYDVKMKEKGDIPEGYSVSREKKERFSLILESASTNQTSMYLCASSPGHGRVTGELFFGEGSRLTVL.

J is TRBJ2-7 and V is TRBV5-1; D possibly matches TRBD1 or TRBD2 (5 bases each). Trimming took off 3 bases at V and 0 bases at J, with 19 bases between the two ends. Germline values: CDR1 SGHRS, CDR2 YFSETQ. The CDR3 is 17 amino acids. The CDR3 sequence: CASSYRGAGAISYEQYF. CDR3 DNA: TGCGCCAGCAGCTATAGAGGGGCGGGCGCAATCTCCTACGAGCAGTACTTC.

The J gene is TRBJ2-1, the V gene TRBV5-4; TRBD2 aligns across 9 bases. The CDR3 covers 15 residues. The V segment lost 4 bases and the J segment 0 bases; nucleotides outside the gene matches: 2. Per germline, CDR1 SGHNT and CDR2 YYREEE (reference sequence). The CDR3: CASSPAGGSYNEQFF. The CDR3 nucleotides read TGTGCCAGCAGCCCAGCGGGAGGCTCCTACAATGAGCAGTTCTTC.

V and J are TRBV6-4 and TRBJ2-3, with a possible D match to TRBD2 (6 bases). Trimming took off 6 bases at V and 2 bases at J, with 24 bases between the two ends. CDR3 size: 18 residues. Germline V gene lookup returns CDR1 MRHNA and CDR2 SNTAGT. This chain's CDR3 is CASRELGRAGPNTDTQYF. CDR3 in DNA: TGTGCCAGCAGGGAATTGGGTCGGGCGGGACCAAACACAGATACGCAGTATTTT.

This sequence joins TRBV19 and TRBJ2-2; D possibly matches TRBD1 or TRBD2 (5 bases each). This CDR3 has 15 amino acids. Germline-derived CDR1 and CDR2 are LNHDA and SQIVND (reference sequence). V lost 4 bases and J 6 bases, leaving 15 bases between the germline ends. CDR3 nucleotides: TGTGCCAGTAGTACGACTGCTCTGGGGGCCGGGGAGCTGTTTTTT. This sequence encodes CASSTTALGAGELFF.

The CDR3, as DNA: TGTGCCAGCCGTTGGGGGGGAATAGAGACCGGGGAGCTGTTTTTT. Protein product: CASRWGGIETGELFF. The genes are TRBV27 and TRBJ2-2, with TRBD2 matching over 7 bases. CDR1 is MNHEY, CDR2 SMNVEV, per germline (reference sequence). The CDR3 contains 15 residues. Trimming removed 8 bases from V and 5 bases from J; junction bases left unmatched: 11.

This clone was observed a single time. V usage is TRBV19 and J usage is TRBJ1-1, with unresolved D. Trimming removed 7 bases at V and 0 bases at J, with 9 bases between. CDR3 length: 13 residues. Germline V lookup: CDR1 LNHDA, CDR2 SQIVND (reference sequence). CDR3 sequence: CASKSELNTEAFF. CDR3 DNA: TGTGCCAGTAAAAGCGAGTTGAACACTGAAGCTTTCTTT.

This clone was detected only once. The CDR3 is CASTGRAGLQPQHF. CDR3 DNA sequence: TGTGCCAGCACCGGAAGGGCAGGGTTACAGCCCCAGCATTTT. The chain recombines TRBV2 with TRBJ1-5; possible D gene TRBD1, 5 bases. This CDR3 is 14 amino acids long. V was trimmed by 7 bases and J by 7 bases, leaving 17 bases between them. The germline V gene has CDR1 SNHLY and CDR2 FYNNEI.

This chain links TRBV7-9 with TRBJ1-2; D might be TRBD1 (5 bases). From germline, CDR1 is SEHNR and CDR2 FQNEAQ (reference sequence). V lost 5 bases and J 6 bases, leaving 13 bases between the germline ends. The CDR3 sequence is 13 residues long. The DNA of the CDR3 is TGTGCCAGCAGCGCAAGCCAGGGTCATGGCTACACCTTC. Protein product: CASSASQGHGYTF.

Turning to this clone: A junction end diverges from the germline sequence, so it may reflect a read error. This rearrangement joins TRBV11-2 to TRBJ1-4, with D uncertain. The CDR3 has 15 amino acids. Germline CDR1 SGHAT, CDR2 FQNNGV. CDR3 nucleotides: TGTGCCAGCAGCGTAGACCGGGCAACTAATGAAAAACTGTTTTTT. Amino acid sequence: CASSVDRATNEKLFF.

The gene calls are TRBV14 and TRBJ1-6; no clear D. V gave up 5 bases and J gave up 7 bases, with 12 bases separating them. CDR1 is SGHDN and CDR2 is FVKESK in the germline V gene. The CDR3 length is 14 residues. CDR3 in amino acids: CASSSFLGNSPLHF. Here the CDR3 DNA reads TGTGCCAGCAGCTCATTTTTGGGCAATTCACCCCTCCACTTT.

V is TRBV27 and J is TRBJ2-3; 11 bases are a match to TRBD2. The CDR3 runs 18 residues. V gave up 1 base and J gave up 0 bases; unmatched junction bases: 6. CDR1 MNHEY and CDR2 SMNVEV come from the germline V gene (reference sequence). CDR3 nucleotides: TGTGCCAGCAGTTTATACGGACTAGCGGGTACTAGCACAGATACGCAGTATTTT. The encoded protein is CASSLYGLAGTSTDTQYF.

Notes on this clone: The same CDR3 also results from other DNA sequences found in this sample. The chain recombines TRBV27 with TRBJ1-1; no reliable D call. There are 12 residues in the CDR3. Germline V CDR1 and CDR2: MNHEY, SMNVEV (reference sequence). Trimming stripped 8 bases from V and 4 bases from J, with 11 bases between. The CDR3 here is CASSRWGTEAFF. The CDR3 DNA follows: TGTGCCAGCTCTCGATGGGGCACTGAAGCTTTCTTT.

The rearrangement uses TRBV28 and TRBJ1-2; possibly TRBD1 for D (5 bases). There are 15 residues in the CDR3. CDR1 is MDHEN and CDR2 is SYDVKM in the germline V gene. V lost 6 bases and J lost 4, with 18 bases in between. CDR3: CASRRDGAIPYGYTF. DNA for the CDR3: TGTGCCAGCAGGAGGGACGGAGCCATCCCCTATGGCTACACCTTC.

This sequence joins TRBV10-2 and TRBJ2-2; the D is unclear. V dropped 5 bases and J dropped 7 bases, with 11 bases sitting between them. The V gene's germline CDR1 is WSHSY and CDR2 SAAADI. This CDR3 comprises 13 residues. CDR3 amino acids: CASSLRWDGELFF. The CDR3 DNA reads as TGCGCCAGCAGTCTACGATGGGACGGGGAGCTGTTTTTT.

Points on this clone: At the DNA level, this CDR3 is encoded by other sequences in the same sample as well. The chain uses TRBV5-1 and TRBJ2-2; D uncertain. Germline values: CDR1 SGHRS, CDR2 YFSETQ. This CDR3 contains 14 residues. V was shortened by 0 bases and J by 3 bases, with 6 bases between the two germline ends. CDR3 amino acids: CASSLVADTGELFF. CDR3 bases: TGCGCCAGCAGCTTGGTCGCCGACACCGGGGAGCTGTTTTTT.

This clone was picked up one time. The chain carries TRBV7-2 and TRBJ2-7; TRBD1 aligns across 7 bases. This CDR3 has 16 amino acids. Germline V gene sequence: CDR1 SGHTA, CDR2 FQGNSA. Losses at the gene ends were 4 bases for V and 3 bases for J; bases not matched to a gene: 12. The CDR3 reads CASSYSGTEMSYEQYF. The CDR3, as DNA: TGTGCCAGCAGCTACTCCGGGACAGAGATGAGCTACGAGCAGTACTTC.

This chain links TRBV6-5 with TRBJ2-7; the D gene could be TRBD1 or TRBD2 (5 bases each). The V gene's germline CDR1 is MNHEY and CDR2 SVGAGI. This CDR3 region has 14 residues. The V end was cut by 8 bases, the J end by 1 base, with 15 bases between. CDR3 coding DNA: TGTGCCAGCTCACCTCGGGGCCTATCCTACGAGCAGTACTTC. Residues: CASSPRGLSYEQYF.

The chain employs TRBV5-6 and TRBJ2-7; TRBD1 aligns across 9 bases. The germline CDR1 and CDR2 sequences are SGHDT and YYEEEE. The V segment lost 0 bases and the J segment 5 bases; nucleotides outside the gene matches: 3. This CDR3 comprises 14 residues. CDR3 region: CASSLDRGLNEQYF. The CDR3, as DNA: TGTGCCAGCAGCTTGGACAGGGGGCTAAACGAGCAGTACTTC.